A single sample gave rise to the 19 T cell receptor beta chains below, sequenced in a study of cytomegalovirus exposure and HLA in healthy donors. This PCR relied on a set of 60 Vbeta primers and 13 Jbeta primers. Here immunoSEQ multiplex PCR was the method, and the copy in TCRdb shows in-frame clones only, minus some. The sample holds more than 130,000 clones, 60% to 85% seen once. Sequenced sample: PBMCs. The source is a male donor in good health and CMV-seronegative.

The chain joins TRBV5-1 to TRBJ1-2, with 9 bases fitting TRBD1. The V gene's germline CDR1 is SGHRS and CDR2 YFSETQ. Losses at the gene ends were 4 bases for V and 3 bases for J; bases not matched to a gene: 4. The CDR3 totals 14 residues. The CDR3 loop reads CASSLRDRDYGYTF. CDR3 coding DNA: TGCGCCAGCAGCCTCCGGGACAGGGACTATGGCTACACCTTC.

The CDR3 nucleotides read TGTGCCAGCAATGAGGTTGATGGCTACACCTTC. Translating gives CASNEVDGYTF. The V call is TRBV9, the J call TRBJ1-2; the D is unclear. Germline V gene lookup returns CDR1 SGDLS and CDR2 YYNGEE. The CDR3 totals 11 residues. The V gene lost 6 bases and the J gene lost 6 bases, with 9 bases spanning the gap.

V and J are TRBV6-1 and TRBJ2-7; 8 nucleotides align to TRBD1. This CDR3 is 14 amino acids long. The V segment lost 2 bases and the J segment 6 bases; nucleotides outside the gene matches: 6. Germline CDR1 MNHNS, CDR2 SASEGT. CDR3: CASSEIGRGPEQYF. In nucleotides, the CDR3 is TGTGCCAGCAGTGAAATCGGCAGGGGGCCCGAGCAGTACTTC.

CDR3 loop: CASSLDTGYGEAFF. As DNA, the CDR3 is TGCGCCAGCAGCCTCGATACAGGGTACGGTGAAGCTTTCTTT. This chain links TRBV5-1 with TRBJ1-1; D perhaps matches TRBD1 (6 bases). V was pared by 4 bases and J by 7 bases, with 17 bases between. CDR3 length: 14 amino acids. The germline CDR1 and CDR2 sequences are SGHRS and YFSETQ.

This clone was seen just once. The rearrangement links TRBV20-1 to TRBJ1-2; perhaps TRBD1 as D (6 bases). Trimming cost V 6 bases and J 8 bases, with 10 bases left between them. The CDR3 length is 10 residues. Germline V gene data show CDR1 as DFQATT and CDR2 as SNEGSKA (reference sequence). Here the CDR3 reads CSAWGRGYTF. CDR3 bases: TGCAGTGCATGGGGGCGAGGCTACACCTTC.

The CDR3 is CASSQARNIQYF. Written as DNA, the CDR3 is TGTGCCAGCAGCCAAGCCAGGAACATTCAGTACTTC. V gene TRBV14 combines with J gene TRBJ2-4; D unclear. There are 12 residues in the CDR3. CDR1 is SGHDN, CDR2 FVKESK, per germline. Deletions cut 1 base from V and 7 bases from J, with 5 bases between.

V usage is TRBV5-4 and J usage is TRBJ2-5; 8 nucleotides align to TRBD1. From germline, CDR1 is SGHNT and CDR2 YYREEE (reference sequence). The CDR3 consists of 14 residues. With 4 bases clipped from V and 2 bases from J, the junction kept 4 bases outside the gene matches. CDR3 nucleotides: TGTGCCAGCAGCGGGGGACAGGAACAAGAGACCCAGTACTTC. This sequence encodes CASSGGQEQETQYF.

This clone was observed a few times. V is TRBV21-1 and J is TRBJ1-1; the table's D call, TRBD1, was not checked against the DNA. TRBV21-1 is recorded as a pseudogene. CDR3 length equals 15 residues. The chain's CDR3 is CASSKWAHRNTEAFF. CDR3 nucleotides: TGTGCCAGCAGCAAATGGGCACACCGGAACACTGAAGCTTTCTTT.

The chain is built from TRBV15 and TRBJ1-4; D is uncertain. V was clipped by 0 bases and J by 3 bases, with 8 bases between them. The germline CDR1 and CDR2 sequences are LNHNV and YYDKDF (reference sequence). The CDR3 has 15 residues. The CDR3 is CATSRDFRANEKLFF. The CDR3 nucleotides read TGTGCCACCAGCAGAGATTTTCGGGCTAATGAAAAACTGTTTTTT.

V gene TRBV11-2 combines with J gene TRBJ1-1, with TRBD1 identical over 9 bases. CDR3 length equals 15 residues. V dropped 0 bases and J dropped 11; count of bases not matched to a gene: 10. CDR1 SGHAT and CDR2 FQNNGV come from the germline V gene. For the CDR3, the DNA is TGTGCCAGCAGCTTAGAAGGGACAGGGCCCCCTCGCGCTTTCTTT. Translation gives CASSLEGTGPPRAFF.

The rearrangement uses TRBV30 and TRBJ2-7; 8 bases line up with TRBD1. Germline-derived CDR1 and CDR2 are GTSNPN and SVGIG (reference sequence). The V segment lost 0 bases and the J segment 5 bases; nucleotides outside the gene matches: 12. The CDR3 length is 16 residues. CDR3 amino acids: CAWSVSGQAGFHEQYF. In DNA, the CDR3 is TGTGCCTGGAGTGTATCGGGACAGGCGGGATTCCACGAGCAGTACTTC. Full variable domain (outside the CDR3, taken from reference TRBV30 and TRBJ2-7): SQTIHQWPATLVQPVGSPLSLECTVEGTSNPNLYWYRQAAGRGLQLLFYSVGIGQISSEVPQNLSASRPQDRQFILSSKKLLLSDSGFYLCAWSVSGQAGFHEQYFGPGTRLTVT.

This sequence joins TRBV7-8 and TRBJ2-4, with D maybe TRBD1 (5 bases). The CDR3 totals 18 residues. Germline CDR1 and CDR2: SGHVS and FQNEAQ. The V gene lost 1 base and the J gene lost 0 bases, with 16 bases spanning the gap. CDR3 nucleotides: TGTGCCAGCAGCTTAGGACAGACAAACTTCTTAGCCAAAAACATTCAGTACTTC. It is translated as CASSLGQTNFLAKNIQYF.

The chain has TRBV19 and TRBJ2-7; TRBD2 agrees at 10 bases. The CDR3 sequence is 16 residues long. V lost 6 bases and J lost 3; bases outside the gene matches: 11. Germline V gene data show CDR1 as LNHDA and CDR2 as SQIVND (reference sequence). The CDR3 sequence: CASRDSGLAAIYEQYF. The CDR3 region has the DNA TGTGCCAGTAGGGATTCCGGACTAGCGGCAATCTACGAGCAGTACTTC. The full variable domain, completed using reference TRBV19 and TRBJ2-7, is DGGITQSPKYLFRKEGQNVTLSCEQNLNHDAMYWYRQDPGQGLRLIYYSQIVNDFQKGDIAEGYSVSREKKESFPLTVTSAQKNPTAFYLCASRDSGLAAIYEQYFGPGTRLTVT.

This chain joins TRBV4-1 and TRBJ2-3, with D possibly being TRBD2 (6 bases). The CDR3 covers 15 residues. Germline-derived CDR1 and CDR2 are MGHRA and YSYEKL. V lost 4 bases, J lost 4 bases, and 15 bases lay in between. CDR3 sequence: CASSPGYGSADTQYF. For the CDR3, the DNA is TGCGCCAGCAGCCCGGGGTACGGGAGCGCAGATACGCAGTATTTT.

The rearrangement uses TRBV19 and TRBJ1-5; 7 nucleotides agree with TRBD1. This CDR3 spans 17 amino acids. V was clipped by 5 bases and J by 2 bases; unmatched bases: 12. Germline lookup yields CDR1 LNHDA and CDR2 SQIVND (reference sequence). The CDR3 here is CASSRPETGIGNQPQHF. CDR3 in DNA: TGTGCCAGTAGTCGCCCCGAGACAGGGATCGGCAATCAGCCCCAGCATTTT.

The CDR3 spells CASSLGLFNTGELFF. The CDR3 DNA sequence: TGTGCCAGCAGCTTGGGGCTTTTTAACACCGGGGAGCTGTTTTTT. The rearrangement joins TRBV5-4 to TRBJ2-2; no firm D call. Germline-derived CDR1 and CDR2 are SGHNT and YYREEE (reference sequence). The CDR3 runs 15 residues. Trimming pared 0 bases from V and 2 bases from J, leaving 8 bases between.

V usage is TRBV10-2 and J usage is TRBJ2-5; maybe TRBD1 (5 bases). The germline V gene has CDR1 WSHSY and CDR2 SAAADI. The CDR3 consists of 13 residues. With 2 bases removed from V and 7 bases from J, the gap between germline ends came to 11 bases. The CDR3 DNA is TGCGCCAGCAGTGAGACAGGCAGCATGACCCAGTACTTC. It encodes CASSETGSMTQYF.

The V and J genes are TRBV6-5 and TRBJ2-6, with D maybe TRBD2 (5 bases). Trimming shortened V by 6 bases and J by 0 bases, and 9 bases separated the two germline ends. The CDR3 sequence is 15 residues long. Germline CDR1 and CDR2: MNHEY and SVGAGI. The CDR3 DNA reads TGTGCCAGCAGCCGGGGTCCCTCTGGGGCCAACGTCCTGACTTTC. It yields the protein CASSRGPSGANVLTF.

The chain combines TRBV30 with TRBJ2-5; 8 nucleotides line up with TRBD1. Trimming removed 2 bases from V and 0 bases from J; junction bases left unmatched: 5. The length of the CDR3 is 15 residues. Per germline, CDR1 GTSNPN and CDR2 SVGIG (reference sequence). This CDR3 is CAWSRQGSYQETQYF. CDR3 DNA sequence: TGTGCCTGGAGTCGACAGGGGTCCTACCAAGAGACCCAGTACTTC. The full variable domain, completed using reference TRBV30 and TRBJ2-5, is SQTIHQWPATLVQPVGSPLSLECTVEGTSNPNLYWYRQAAGRGLQLLFYSVGIGQISSEVPQNLSASRPQDRQFILSSKKLLLSDSGFYLCAWSRQGSYQETQYFGPGTRLLVL.